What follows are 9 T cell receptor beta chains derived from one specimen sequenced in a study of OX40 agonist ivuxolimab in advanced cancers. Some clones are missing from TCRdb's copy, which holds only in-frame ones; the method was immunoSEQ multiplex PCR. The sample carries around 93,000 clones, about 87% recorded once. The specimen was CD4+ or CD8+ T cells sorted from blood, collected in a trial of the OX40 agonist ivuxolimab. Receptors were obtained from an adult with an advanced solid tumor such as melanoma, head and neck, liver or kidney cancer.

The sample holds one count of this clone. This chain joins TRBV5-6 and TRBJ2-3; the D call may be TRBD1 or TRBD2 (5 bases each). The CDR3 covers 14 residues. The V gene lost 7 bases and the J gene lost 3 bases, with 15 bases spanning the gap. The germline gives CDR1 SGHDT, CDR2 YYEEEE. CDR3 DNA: TGTGCCAGCCCTGTGGGGGAGTTGACAGATACGCAGTATTTT. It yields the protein CASPVGELTDTQYF.

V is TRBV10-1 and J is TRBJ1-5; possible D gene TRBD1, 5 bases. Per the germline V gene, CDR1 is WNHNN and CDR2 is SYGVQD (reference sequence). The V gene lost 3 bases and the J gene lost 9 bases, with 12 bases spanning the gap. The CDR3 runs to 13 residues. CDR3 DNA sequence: TGCGCCAGCAGTGATTCCAGGGTATCGCCCCAGCATTTT. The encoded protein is CASSDSRVSPQHF.

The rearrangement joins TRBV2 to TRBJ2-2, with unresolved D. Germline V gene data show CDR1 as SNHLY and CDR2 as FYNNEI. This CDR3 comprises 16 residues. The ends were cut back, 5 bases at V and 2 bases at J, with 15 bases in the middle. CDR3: CASSSQPLQNTGELFF. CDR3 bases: TGTGCCAGCAGTTCCCAGCCGTTACAAAACACCGGGGAGCTGTTTTTT.

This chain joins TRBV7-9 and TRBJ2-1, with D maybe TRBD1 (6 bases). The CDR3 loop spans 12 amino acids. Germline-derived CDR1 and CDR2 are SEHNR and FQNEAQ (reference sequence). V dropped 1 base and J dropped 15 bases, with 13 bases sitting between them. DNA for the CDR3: TGTGCCAGCAGCTTAGACCACAGGGTGCCGTTCTTC. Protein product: CASSLDHRVPFF.

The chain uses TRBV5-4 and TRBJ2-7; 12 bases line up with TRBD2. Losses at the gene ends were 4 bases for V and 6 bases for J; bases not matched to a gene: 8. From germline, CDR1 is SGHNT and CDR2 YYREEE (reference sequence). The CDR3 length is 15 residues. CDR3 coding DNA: TGTGCCAGCAGCCCGACTAGCGGGAGCTCTGGCGAGCAGTACTTC. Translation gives CASSPTSGSSGEQYF.

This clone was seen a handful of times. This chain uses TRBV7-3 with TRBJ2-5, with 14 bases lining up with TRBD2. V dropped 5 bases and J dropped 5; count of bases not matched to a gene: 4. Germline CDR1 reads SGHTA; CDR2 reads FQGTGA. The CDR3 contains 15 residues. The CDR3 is CASSRLAGGLETQYF. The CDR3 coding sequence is TGTGCCAGCAGCCGACTAGCGGGGGGGCTGGAGACCCAGTACTTC.

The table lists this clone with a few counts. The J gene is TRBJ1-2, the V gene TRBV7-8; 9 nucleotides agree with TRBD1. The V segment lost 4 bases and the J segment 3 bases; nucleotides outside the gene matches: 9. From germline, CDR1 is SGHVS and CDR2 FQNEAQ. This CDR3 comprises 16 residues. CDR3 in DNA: TGTGCCAGCAGCTCTGAAACAGGGGGCAACTACTATGGCTACACCTTC. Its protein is CASSSETGGNYYGYTF.

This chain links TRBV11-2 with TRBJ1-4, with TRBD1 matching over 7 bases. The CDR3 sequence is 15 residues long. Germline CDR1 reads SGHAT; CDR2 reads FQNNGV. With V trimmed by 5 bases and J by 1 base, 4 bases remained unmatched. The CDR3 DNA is TGTGCCAGCAGCACGCGGGACAGAACTAATGAAAAACTGTTTTTT. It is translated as CASSTRDRTNEKLFF.

In nucleotides, the CDR3 is TGCGCCAGCAGCCCCCGACCGGACACTGAAGCTTTCTTT. It yields the protein CASSPRPDTEAFF. The rearrangement links TRBV4-1 to TRBJ1-1; D uncertain. The CDR3 length is 13 residues. Trimming removed 4 bases from V and 3 bases from J, with 9 bases in between. CDR1 and CDR2 from the germline V gene are MGHRA and YSYEKL.